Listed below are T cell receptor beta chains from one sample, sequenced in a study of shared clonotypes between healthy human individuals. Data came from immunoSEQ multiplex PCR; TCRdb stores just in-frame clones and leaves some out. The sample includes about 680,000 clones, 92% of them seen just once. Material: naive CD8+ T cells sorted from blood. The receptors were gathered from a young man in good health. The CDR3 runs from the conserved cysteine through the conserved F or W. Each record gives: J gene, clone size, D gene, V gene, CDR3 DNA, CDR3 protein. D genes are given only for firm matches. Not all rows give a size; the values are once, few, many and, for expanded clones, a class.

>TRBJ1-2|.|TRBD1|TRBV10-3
TGTGCCATCAGTGAGCCCCGGGACAGGGGGCGCTCAGATAACTATGGCTACACCTTC
CAISEPRDRGRSDNYGYTF
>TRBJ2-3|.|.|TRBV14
TGTGCCAGCAGCCAAGTTGTGTTGGCAGATACGCAGTATTTT
CASSQVVLADTQYF
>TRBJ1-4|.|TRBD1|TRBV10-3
TGTGCCATCAGAGGACAGGGGAACAGAACTAATGAAAAACTGTTTTTT
CAIRGQGNRTNEKLFF
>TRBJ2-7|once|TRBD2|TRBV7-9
TGTGCCAGCAGCAACCCGGGACTAGCGGGAGCAAAGGGGGGCTACGAGCAGTACTTC
CASSNPGLAGAKGGYEQYF
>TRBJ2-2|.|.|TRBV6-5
TGTGCCAGCGGCCAGTTGAACACCGGGGAGCTGTTTTTT
CASGQLNTGELFF
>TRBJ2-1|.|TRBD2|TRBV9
TGTGCCAGCAGCGGTACTAGCGGGAGCTACAATGAGCAGTTCTTC
CASSGTSGSYNEQFF
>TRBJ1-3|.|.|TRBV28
TGTGCCAGCAGTTCCCCGGAGGCGGGTGGAAACACCATATATTTT
CASSSPEAGGNTIYF
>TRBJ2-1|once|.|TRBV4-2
TGTGCCAGCAGCCATCAAGCCCTAGAGGCAGGGATAGTCTATGAGCAGTTCTTC
CASSHQALEAGIVYEQFF
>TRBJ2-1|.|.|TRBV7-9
TGTGCCAGCAGCTTAGTGGGACAACTATACAATGAGCAGTTCTTC
CASSLVGQLYNEQFF
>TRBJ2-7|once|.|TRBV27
TGTGCCAGCAGTTTCGGGGTCTCCTACGAGCAGTACTTC
CASSFGVSYEQYF
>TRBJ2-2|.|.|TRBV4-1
TGCGCCAGCAGCCAATACAGGGACACCGGGGAGCTGTTTTTT
CASSQYRDTGELFF
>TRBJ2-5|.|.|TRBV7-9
TGTGCCAGCAGCCCAAGGCCTCAAGAGACCCAGTACTTC
CASSPRPQETQYF
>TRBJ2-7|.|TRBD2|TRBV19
TGTGCCAGTAGTTGGTCGCTAGCGGAGGTTTTCGAGCAGTACTTC
CASSWSLAEVFEQYF
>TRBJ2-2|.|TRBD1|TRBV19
TGTGCCAGTAGTATACTACAGGGGGCCGGGGAGCTGTTTTTT
CASSILQGAGELFF
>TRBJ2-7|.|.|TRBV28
TGTGCCAGCAATCCCCGGGTTAGCTGGAACTACGAGCAGTACTTC
CASNPRVSWNYEQYF
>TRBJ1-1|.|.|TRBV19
TGTGCCAGTAGTATAAGGGGGTGGACTGAAGCTTTCTTT
CASSIRGWTEAFF
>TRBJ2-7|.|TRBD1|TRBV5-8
TGTGCCAGCAGCATACAGGGGGCTCCCTACGAGCAGTACTTC
CASSIQGAPYEQYF
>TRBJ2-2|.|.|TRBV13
TGTGCCAGCAGCTTTGGTCTAAACACCGGGGAGCTGTTTTTT
CASSFGLNTGELFF
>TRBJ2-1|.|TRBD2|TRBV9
TGTGCCAGCAGCGGTGGTCTAGCGGGAGGTGAGCAGTTCTTC
CASSGGLAGGEQFF
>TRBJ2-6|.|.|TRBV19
TGTGCCAGTAGTATAGCGGGGGGCGCTGGGGCCAACGTCCTGACTTTC
CASSIAGGAGANVLTF
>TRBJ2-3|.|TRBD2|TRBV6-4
TGTGCCAGCAGTTCTTGGCGGGAGATAATGATAACAGATACGCAGTATTTT
CASSSWREIMITDTQYF
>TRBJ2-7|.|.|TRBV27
TGTGCCAGCAGCGTTCTAGGATCTTACGAGCAGTACTTC
CASSVLGSYEQYF
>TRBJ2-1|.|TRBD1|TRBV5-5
TGTGCCAGCAGCTTGTGGACAGGGGGTGATGAGCAGTTCTTC
CASSLWTGGDEQFF
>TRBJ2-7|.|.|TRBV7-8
TGTGCCAGCAGCTTAGGGGGACGTTTCTCCTACGAGCAGTACTTC
CASSLGGRFSYEQYF
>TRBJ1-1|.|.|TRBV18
TGTGCCAGCTCACACCGTCGCGGGGCTTTCTTT
CASSHRRGAFF
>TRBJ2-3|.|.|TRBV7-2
TGTGCCAGCAGCTTAGAATACCAGAGCCGACCGTATTTT
CASSLEYQSRPYF
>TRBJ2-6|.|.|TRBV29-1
TGCAGCGTTGTAGTGGGGACTGGGGCCAACGTCCTGACTTTC
CSVVVGTGANVLTF
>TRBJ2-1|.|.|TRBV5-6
TGTGCCAGCAGCTCCGAAAGTTTTATTACAAAACTTGACAATGAGCAGTTCTTC
CASSSESFITKLDNEQFF
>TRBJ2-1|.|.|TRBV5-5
TGTGCCAGCAGCTTGGTTGAAAGAGCCTACAATGAGCAGTTCTTC
CASSLVERAYNEQFF
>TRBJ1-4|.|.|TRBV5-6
TGTGCCAGCAGCTTAGGGAGGGATAATGAAAAACTGTTTTTT
CASSLGRDNEKLFF
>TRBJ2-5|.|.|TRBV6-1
TGTGCCAGCACCGGGGTCAACCAAGAGACCCAGTACTTC
CASTGVNQETQYF
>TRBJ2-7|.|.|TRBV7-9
TGTGCCAGCAGCTTAGTTAGCAGTTACTACGAGCAGTACTTC
CASSLVSSYYEQYF
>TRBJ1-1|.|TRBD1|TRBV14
TGTGCCAGCAGCCAAGAGTCCGGGACAGGGCTTTTGAACACTGAAGCTTTCTTT
CASSQESGTGLLNTEAFF
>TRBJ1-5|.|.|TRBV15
TGTGCCACCAGCAGAGTCGCAGGACCCAATCAGCCCCAGCATTTT
CATSRVAGPNQPQHF
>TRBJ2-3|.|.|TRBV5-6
TGTGCCAGCAGCTTGAACTTTCAGGCCCGCACAGATACGCAGTATTTT
CASSLNFQARTDTQYF
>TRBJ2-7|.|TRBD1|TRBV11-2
TGTGCCAGCAGCTTGGACAGGGCTCTCTACGAGCAGTACTTC
CASSLDRALYEQYF
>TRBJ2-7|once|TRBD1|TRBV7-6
TGTGCCAGCAGCTTAGGGGCCGGGACAGGGGATAACGAGCAGTACTTC
CASSLGAGTGDNEQYF
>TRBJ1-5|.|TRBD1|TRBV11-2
TGTGCCAGCAGCCCGGGACAGCTACTTAGCAATCAGCCCCAGCATTTT
CASSPGQLLSNQPQHF
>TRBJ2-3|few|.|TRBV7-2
TGTGCCAGCAGCTTAGACCTCGCGGATACGCAGTATTTT
CASSLDLADTQYF
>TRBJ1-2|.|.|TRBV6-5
TGTGCCAGCAGTACCGTACAAAGCTATGGCTACACCTTC
CASSTVQSYGYTF
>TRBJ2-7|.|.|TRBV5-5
TGTGCCAGCAGCTTGGGAAACCTCCCTGCCGACGAGCAGTACTTC
CASSLGNLPADEQYF
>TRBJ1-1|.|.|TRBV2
TGTGCCAGCAAGGACGGGACATACAACACTGAAGCTTTCTTT
CASKDGTYNTEAFF
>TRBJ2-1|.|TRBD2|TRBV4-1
TGCGCCAGCAGCTATAGGACTAGCGGGAGCGGTTCTCATGAGCAGTTCTTC
CASSYRTSGSGSHEQFF
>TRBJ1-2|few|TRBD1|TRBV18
TGTGCCAGCTCCCCGGGACAGGGCCTCTATGGCTACACCTTC
CASSPGQGLYGYTF
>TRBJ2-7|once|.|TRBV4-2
TGTGCCAGCAGCCAGAGTCGAAGGGGGGCGGCCTACGAGCAGTACTTC
CASSQSRRGAAYEQYF
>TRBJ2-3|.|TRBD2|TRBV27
TGTGCCAGCAGTTTATTGGAGACTAGCGGGAACACAGATACGCAGTATTTT
CASSLLETSGNTDTQYF
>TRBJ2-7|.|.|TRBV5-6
TGTGCCAGCAGCTATGGGGGCGGAAACTCCTACGAGCAGTACTTC
CASSYGGGNSYEQYF
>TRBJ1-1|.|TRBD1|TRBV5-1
TGCGCCAGCAGCTCGCCGGACAGGGGAGGAACTGAAGCTTTCTTT
CASSSPDRGGTEAFF
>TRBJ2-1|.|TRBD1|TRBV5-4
TGTGCCAGCAGCCCGCAGGACAGGGGCTATGAGCAGTTCTTC
CASSPQDRGYEQFF
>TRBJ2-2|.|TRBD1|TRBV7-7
TGTGCTAGCAGCTTGGGACCGGGACAGAGGGCTCCATGGGACACCGGGGAGCTGTTTTTT
CASSLGPGQRAPWDTGELFF
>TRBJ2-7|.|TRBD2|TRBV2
TGTGCCTGCAATCCTAGCGGGTACTACGAGCAGTACTTC
CACNPSGYYEQYF
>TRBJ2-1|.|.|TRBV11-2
TGTGCCAGCAGGGGCTCCTACAATGAGCAGTTCTTC
CASRGSYNEQFF
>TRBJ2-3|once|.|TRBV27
TGTGCCAGCAGTAACTTTCGACTAGCAGATACGCAGTATTTT
CASSNFRLADTQYF